This TCR beta chain is from a study of cytomegalovirus exposure and HLA in healthy donors. Primers: 60 Vbeta forward and 13 Jbeta reverse. The repertoire was sequenced with immunoSEQ multiplex PCR; TCRdb's copy has only in-frame clones and lacks some. The sample shows about 170,000 clones, about 79% of them seen only once. With regard to this clone: Its antigen is undetermined. A read error may produce the germline difference seen at one junction end.

Germline V lookup: CDR1 SEHNR, CDR2 FQNEAQ (reference sequence). The CDR3 loop spans 17 amino acids. Study-wide results and caveats: The study put some 160 TCR beta chains on its list as cytomegalovirus-associated. Earlier results showed most TCR beta V segments being productive about 87% or about 30% of the time. Later work associated fewer than 20,000 TCR beta sequences with HLA alleles at 0.05 false discovery rate.

There were likely unrecorded immune exposures, though donors were nominally healthy when sampled. The sample consisted of PBMCs. The TCR sequence derives from a woman aged 50 to 65 in good health and CMV-seronegative. The chain employs TRBV7-9 and TRBJ2-1, with 8 bases identical to TRBD1. The CDR3 DNA reads TGTTCCAGCAGCTCTACCGGGACAGGAGCCTCCTACAATGAGCAGTTCTTC. Amino acids: CSSSSTGTGASYNEQFF.